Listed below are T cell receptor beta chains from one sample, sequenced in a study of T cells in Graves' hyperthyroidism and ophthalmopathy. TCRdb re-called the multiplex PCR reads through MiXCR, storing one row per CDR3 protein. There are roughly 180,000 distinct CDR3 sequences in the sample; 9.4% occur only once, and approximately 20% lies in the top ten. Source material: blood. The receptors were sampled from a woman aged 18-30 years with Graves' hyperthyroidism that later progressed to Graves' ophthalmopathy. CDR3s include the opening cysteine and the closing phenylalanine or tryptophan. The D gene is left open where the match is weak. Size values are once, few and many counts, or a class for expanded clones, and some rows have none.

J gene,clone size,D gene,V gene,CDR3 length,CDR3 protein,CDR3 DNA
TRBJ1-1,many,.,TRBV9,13,CASSREGGVEAFF,TGTGCCAGCAGCCGGGAGGGGGGCGTTGAAGCTTTCTTT
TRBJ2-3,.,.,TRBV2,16,CASRPEEGPSTDTQYF,TGTGCCAGCAGGCCCGAGGAGGGGCCCAGCACAGATACGCAGTATTTT
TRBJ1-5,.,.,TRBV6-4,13,CASSVNSNQPQHF,TGTGCCAGCAGTGTAAATAGCAATCAGCCCCAGCATTTT
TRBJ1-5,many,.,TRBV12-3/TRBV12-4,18,CASSLGQRGDGSNQPQHF,TGTGCCAGCAGTTTGGGGCAGAGGGGCGACGGTAGCAATCAGCCCCAGCATTTT
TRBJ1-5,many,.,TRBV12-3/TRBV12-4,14,CASSRGESNQPQHF,TGTGCCAGCAGTCGGGGGGAAAGCAATCAGCCCCAGCATTTT
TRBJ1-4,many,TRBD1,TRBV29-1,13,CSAEAGGSEKLFF,TGCAGCGCAGAAGCAGGGGGGAGCGAAAAACTGTTTTTT
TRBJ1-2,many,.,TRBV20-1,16,CSARDVESRGPYGYTF,TGCAGTGCTAGAGATGTGGAGTCTCGGGGTCCCTATGGCTACACCTTC
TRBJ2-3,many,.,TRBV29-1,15,CSVAGVKHSTDTQYF,TGCAGCGTTGCGGGGGTCAAACACAGCACAGATACGCAGTATTTT
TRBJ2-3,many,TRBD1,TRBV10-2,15,CASIEDRVDGDTQYF,TGCGCCAGCATAGAGGACAGGGTGGATGGAGATACGCAGTATTTT
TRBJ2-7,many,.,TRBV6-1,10,CASGLYEQYF,TGTGCCAGCGGGCTCTACGAGCAGTACTTC
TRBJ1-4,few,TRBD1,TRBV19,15,CASSLPTGGNEKLFF,TGTGCCAGTAGTTTGCCGACAGGGGGGAATGAAAAACTGTTTTTT
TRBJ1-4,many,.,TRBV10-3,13,CAISESPSEKLFF,TGTGCCATCAGTGAATCGCCAAGTGAAAAACTGTTTTTT
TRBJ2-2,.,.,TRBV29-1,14,CSVDMGAKTGELFF,TGCAGCGTTGATATGGGGGCTAAAACCGGGGAGCTGTTTTTT
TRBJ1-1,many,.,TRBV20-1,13,CSAREASNTEAFF,TGCAGTGCTAGAGAGGCTTCGAACACTGAAGCTTTCTTT
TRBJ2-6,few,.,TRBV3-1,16,CASSTDEVPGANVLTF,TGTGCCAGCAGCACGGACGAGGTACCTGGGGCCAACGTCCTGACTTTC
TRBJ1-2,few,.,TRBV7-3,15,CASSSPGRRGGGYTF,TGTGCCAGCAGCTCTCCCGGACGGCGAGGAGGTGGCTACACCTTC
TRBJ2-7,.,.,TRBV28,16,CASSSLIALPTYEQYF,TGTGCCAGCAGTTCCCTCATAGCGCTGCCAACCTACGAGCAGTACTTC
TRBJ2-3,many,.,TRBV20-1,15,CSARRSGEAGDTQYF,TGCAGTGCAAGGAGATCCGGGGAGGCAGGAGATACGCAGTATTTT
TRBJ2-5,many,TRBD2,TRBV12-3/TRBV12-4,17,CASSLAGSGGSQETQYF,TGTGCCAGCAGTTTAGCTGGTTCTGGCGGGAGCCAAGAGACCCAGTACTTC
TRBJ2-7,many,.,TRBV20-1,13,CSARAQGSYEQYF,TGCAGTGCTAGAGCCCAGGGCTCCTACGAGCAGTACTTC
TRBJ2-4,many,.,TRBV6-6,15,CASSYGRGGKNIQYF,TGTGCCAGCAGTTACGGAAGGGGGGGGAAAAACATTCAGTACTTC
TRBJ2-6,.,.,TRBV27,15,CASSSGAHGANVLTF,TGTGCCAGCAGCTCCGGCGCGCACGGGGCCAACGTCCTGACTTTC
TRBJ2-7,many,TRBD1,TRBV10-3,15,CAISGLRTGIYEQYF,TGTGCCATCAGTGGTCTGAGGACAGGGATATACGAGCAGTACTTC
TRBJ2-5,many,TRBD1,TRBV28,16,CASSLNREQGAETQYF,TGTGCCAGCAGTTTGAACCGTGAACAGGGGGCAGAGACCCAGTACTTC